Presented here are 9 T cell receptor beta chains from one specimen sequenced in a study of regulatory T cells in long-lasting Graves disease. CDR3 regions were amplified by Arm-PCR using iRepertoire HTBI primers to build TCR beta libraries. TCRdb reprocessed the multiplex PCR reads via MiXCR and lists one record per CDR3 protein. There are about half a million distinct CDR3 sequences in the sample; approximately 23% occur only once, and about an eighth lies in the top ten. Time point noted: persistent/refractory GD, antithyroid drugs over 5 years with positive TRAb. With RNA extracted from PBMCs as input, the TCR library was made. The sample in question was peripheral blood mononuclear cells (PBMCs), obtained when the disease was refractory, from a patient treated with antithyroid drugs. The source is a female donor with Graves disease.

The gene calls are TRBV4-1 and TRBJ2-7; D remains unclear. The CDR3 contains 14 residues. Trimming removed 4 bases from V and 1 base from J, with 11 bases in between. Germline V gene sequence: CDR1 MGHRA, CDR2 YSYEKL. In DNA, the CDR3 is TGCGCCAGCAGCCCCGAAAGAGCGTCCTACGAGCAGTACTTC. Translation: CASSPERASYEQYF.

The chain links TRBV6-1 to TRBJ2-7; the D gene is possibly TRBD1 (6 bases). Germline values: CDR1 MNHNS, CDR2 SASEGT. CDR3 size: 14 residues. Trimming cost V 6 bases and J 3 bases, with 15 bases left between them. The CDR3 loop reads CASSWDTKSYEQYF. The CDR3 nucleotides are TGTGCCAGCAGCTGGGACACCAAAAGCTACGAGCAGTACTTC.

The chain uses TRBV20-1 and TRBJ2-3, with TRBD2 matching 8 bases. The junction had 12 bases not matched to a gene; V was cut back by 6 bases and J by 1 base. The germline V gene has CDR1 DFQATT and CDR2 SNEGSKA (reference sequence). The CDR3 is 16 amino acids. CDR3 bases: TGCAGTGCCGGAGCGGGGGCAGGTTTCGGCACAGATACGCAGTATTTT. Its protein product is CSAGAGAGFGTDTQYF.

This clonotype showed up just a few times. The CDR3: CASSPTTITTGELFF. The CDR3 coding sequence is TGTGCCAGTAGTCCGACGACCATCACCACCGGGGAGCTGTTTTTT. The genes are TRBV19 and TRBJ2-2, with no clear D. CDR3 length: 15 amino acids. The germline V and J ends were trimmed by 5 bases and 4 bases, with 14 bases remaining between them. Germline CDR1 and CDR2: LNHDA and SQIVND (reference sequence). The whole variable domain, remainder taken from reference TRBV19 and TRBJ2-2, is DGGITQSPKYLFRKEGQNVTLSCEQNLNHDAMYWYRQDPGQGLRLIYYSQIVNDFQKGDIAEGYSVSREKKESFPLTVTSAQKNPTAFYLCASSPTTITTGELFFGEGSRLTVL.

The chain is built from TRBV7-3 and TRBJ2-2; perhaps TRBD2 as D (6 bases). The CDR3 spans 16 residues. Germline CDR1 SGHTA, CDR2 FQGTGA. The germline V and J ends were trimmed by 5 bases and 4 bases, with 17 bases remaining between them. The CDR3, as DNA: TGTGCCAGCAGCCAATCGGTCAAGGGAGGCACCGGGGAGCTGTTTTTT. Translated: CASSQSVKGGTGELFF.

This clonotype was observed a few times. The chain recombines TRBV4-3 with TRBJ1-2; no clear D gene. The CDR3 totals 14 residues. Germline V gives CDR1 LGHNA, CDR2 YSLEER. The V and J ends lost 0 bases and 1 base respectively, with 6 bases between them. The CDR3 nucleotides are TGCGCCAGCAGCCAAGATCCGAATAACTATGGCTACACCTTC. This translates into CASSQDPNNYGYTF.

CDR3 DNA sequence: TGTGCCAGCAGTGAAGCGCGGTTTTGCGGGGGCCGGGGGACCCAGTACTTC. It yields the protein CASSEARFCGGRGTQYF. The chain links TRBV2 to TRBJ2-5, with TRBD2 as a possible D gene (7 bases). The V and J ends lost 0 bases and 7 bases respectively, with 21 bases between them. This CDR3 is 17 amino acids long. The germline V gene has CDR1 SNHLY and CDR2 FYNNEI.

Many counts were recorded for this clonotype. V usage is TRBV20-1 and J usage is TRBJ1-2; no definite D call. Between the trimmed V and J ends, which lost 1 base and 6 bases, there was a span of 12 bases. This CDR3 spans 13 amino acids. Per the germline V gene, CDR1 is DFQATT and CDR2 is SNEGSKA (reference sequence). This CDR3 is CSARATGRHGYTF. The CDR3 DNA sequence: TGCAGTGCTAGAGCGACGGGGAGGCATGGCTACACCTTC.

This chain links TRBV20-1 with TRBJ2-7; 8 nucleotides match TRBD1. With V trimmed by 2 bases and J by 2 bases, 8 bases remained unmatched. The germline V gene has CDR1 DFQATT and CDR2 SNEGSKA (reference sequence). This CDR3 region has 15 residues. The CDR3 region is CSARPPGQAPYEQYF. The CDR3 DNA reads TGCAGTGCTAGACCCCCGGGACAGGCCCCCTACGAGCAGTACTTC.